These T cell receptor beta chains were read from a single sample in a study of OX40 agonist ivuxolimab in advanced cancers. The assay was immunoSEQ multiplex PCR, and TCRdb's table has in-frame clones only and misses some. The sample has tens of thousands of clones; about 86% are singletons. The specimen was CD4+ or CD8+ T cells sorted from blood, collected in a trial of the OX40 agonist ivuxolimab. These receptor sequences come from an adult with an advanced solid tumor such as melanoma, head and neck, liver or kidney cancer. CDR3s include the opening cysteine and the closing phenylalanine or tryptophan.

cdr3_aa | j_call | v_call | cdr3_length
CASSQTNSYEQYF | - | TRBV4-2 | 13
CASSTDAEQFF | TRBJ2-1 | TRBV27 | 11
CASSPLSTDTQYF | TRBJ2-3 | TRBV5-4 | 13
CASSLVPPLLVGGFMDTQYF | TRBJ2-3 | TRBV7-8 | 20
CASRDSGEAETQYF | TRBJ2-5 | TRBV2 | 14
CAWSHLMEGPGYEQYF | TRBJ2-7 | TRBV30 | 16
CASSSGFGNQPQHF | TRBJ1-5 | TRBV5-6 | 14
CASSLGLEIRNEIF | TRBJ2-1 | TRBV27 | 14
CASSLARTGNTEAFF | TRBJ1-1 | TRBV7-6 | 15
CAWTQSGVIQETQYF | TRBJ2-5 | TRBV30 | 15
CASSPPPGLSNQPQHF | TRBJ1-5 | TRBV27 | 16
CASGLLYEQYF | TRBJ2-7 | TRBV28 | 11
CASSQTGQGSYEQYF | TRBJ2-7 | TRBV4-1 | 15
CGIVGEGNSPLHF | TRBJ1-6 | TRBV30 | 13
CASSYQGARETQYF | TRBJ2-5 | TRBV6-5 | 14
CASSLDRVTANTEAFF | TRBJ1-1 | TRBV5-1 | 16
CASSSDRFYEQYF | TRBJ2-7 | TRBV28 | 13
CASSWTVLSSPIF | TRBJ2-7 | TRBV7-9 | 13
CASSYRHSSYEQYF | TRBJ2-7 | TRBV6-5 | 14
CASSRDRTQGTDTQYF | TRBJ2-3 | TRBV4-2 | 16
CASSGTAVNGYTF | TRBJ1-2 | TRBV9 | 13
CASSIVGTGGNEQYF | TRBJ2-7 | TRBV19 | 15
CASSLAGSEQFF | TRBJ2-1 | TRBV7-9 | 12
CAAIGTGGDYTF | TRBJ1-2 | TRBV2 | 12
CANTPRDRGQGGYTF | TRBJ1-2 | TRBV2 | 15
CASSLISNQPQHF | TRBJ1-5 | TRBV6-5 | 13
CASSFTSGSSNEQFF | TRBJ2-1 | TRBV7-3 | 15
CASSRQFSYEQYF | TRBJ2-7 | TRBV11-2 | 13
CAWRDLRTGGGYTF | TRBJ1-2 | TRBV30 | 14
CASSPGLADNEQFF | TRBJ2-1 | TRBV28 | 14
CASSPGGSYEQYF | TRBJ2-7 | TRBV5-5 | 13
CASSERRGQGVSYNEQFF | TRBJ2-1 | TRBV14 | 18
CASSLEDRGNSPLHF | TRBJ1-6 | TRBV5-6 | 15
CASSQAAGTSGSWPQYF | TRBJ2-3 | TRBV4-2 | 17
CASSYSRLGNYQPQHF | TRBJ1-5 | TRBV6-6 | 16
CASMGYGYTF | TRBJ1-2 | TRBV10-2 | 10
CASSAPTGLGGGADQPQHF | TRBJ1-5 | TRBV28 | 19
CASSYEGFSYNEQFF | TRBJ2-1 | TRBV27 | 15
CASSKSSNQETQYF | TRBJ2-5 | TRBV6-5 | 14
CARPRHESTDTQYF | TRBJ2-3 | TRBV2 | 14